The entry below describes one T cell receptor (beta chain). This sample is part of a study of T-cell reconstitution after alpha-beta-depleted transplantation in children. V dropped 6 bases and J dropped 3; count of bases not matched to a gene: 8. The germline V gene has CDR1 MNHNS and CDR2 SASEGT. This CDR3 is 15 amino acids long. Unique molecular identifiers were incorporated during preparation of the TCRbeta library. TCRdb re-called the PCR reads with MiXCR, one entry per CDR3 protein. The sample has about 610,000 distinct CDR3 sequences; 10% to 13% are singletons. Specimen: PBMCs from the stem cell graft donor, collected from the stem cell graft. The receptor was isolated from a human donor who donated a stem cell graft to a child with acute myeloid leukemia. The chain is built from TRBV6-1 and TRBJ2-5; 9 bases map to TRBD1. CDR3 in DNA: TGTGCCAGCAGACATAAGACAGGGGGGGAAGAGACCCAGTACTTC. This translates into CASRHKTGGEETQYF.